A selection of T cell receptor beta chains follows, all from one sample in a study of CD8+ T cells in alopecia areata. Libraries were prepared by immunoSEQ multiplex PCR; TCRdb keeps only in-frame clonotypes and omits some of them. The repertoire holds 140,000 to 150,000 clones, with nearly 55% as singletons. This specimen was CD8+ T cells sorted from blood, taken at week 4, from a patient treated with tofacitinib. These receptors were obtained from a human donor with alopecia areata. The CDR3 runs from the conserved cysteine through the conserved F or W. Fields, in order: D gene, V gene, J gene, clone size, CDR3 DNA, CDR3 protein. The D gene is left open where the match is weak. Clone size is shown for a subset of rows, as once, few, many or a class of expanded clone.

-	TRBV11-2	TRBJ1-1	-	TGTGCCAGCAGCTTTTCAAGGGGCTGGGACACTGAAGCTTTCTTT	CASSFSRGWDTEAFF
-	TRBV5-4	TRBJ1-2	once	TGTGCCAGCACCATAATGGGATCTGATGGCTACACCTTC	CASTIMGSDGYTF
-	TRBV4-1	TRBJ2-5	few	TGCGCCAGCAGCCAGGGAAGGGGCCTGGAGACCCAGTACTTC	CASSQGRGLETQYF
-	TRBV29-1	TRBJ2-2	-	TGCAGCGTTGGCCCCATGGGGGCCGGGGAGCTGTTTTTT	CSVGPMGAGELFF
TRBD1	TRBV10-3	TRBJ2-2	-	TGTGCCATCAGCGGGACAGGAACCGGGGAGCTGTTTTTT	CAISGTGTGELFF
-	TRBV9	TRBJ2-5	-	TGTGCCAGCAGCCCCCCCGAACGAGGGGGAGAGACCCAGTACTTC	CASSPPERGGETQYF
-	TRBV6-5	TRBJ1-1	-	TGTGCCAGCAGTGGGTGGGTTGGCACTGAAGCTTTCTTT	CASSGWVGTEAFF
-	TRBV30	TRBJ1-1	-	TGTGCCTGGAGTATGGCCACTGAAGCTTTCTTT	CAWSMATEAFF
-	TRBV6-1	TRBJ2-7	once	TGTGCCAGCAGTGAAGGCTGGGGGCTTTTCTACGAGCAGTACTTC	CASSEGWGLFYEQYF
-	TRBV2	TRBJ2-7	-	TGTGCCAGCAGTGAAACAGGACACTCCTACGAGCAGTACTTC	CASSETGHSYEQYF
-	TRBV6-5	TRBJ1-2	-	TGTGCCAGCAGGAGGGGAAGTGGCTACACCTTC	CASRRGSGYTF
-	TRBV30	TRBJ1-2	-	TGTGCCTCCCGGGTAGGGAATGACTATGGCTACACCTTC	CASRVGNDYGYTF
-	TRBV5-1	TRBJ1-4	-	TGCGCCAGCAGACGGGGGGAAATTGGTGAAAAACTGTTTTTT	CASRRGEIGEKLFF
-	TRBV13	TRBJ2-2	few	TGTGCCAGCAGCTTAACAGGGACGAGGACCGGGGAGCTGTTTTTT	CASSLTGTRTGELFF
-	TRBV6-5	TRBJ1-2	-	TGTGCCAGCAGTTACGGGGGATTCTATGGCTACACCTTC	CASSYGGFYGYTF
-	TRBV4-3	TRBJ2-2	-	TGCGCCAGCAGCCCCTACGCTGAGGGTCCCGGGGAGCTGTTTTTT	CASSPYAEGPGELFF
TRBD1	TRBV6-5	TRBJ2-7	-	TGTGCCAGCAGGGAAGGACAGGGCTACGAGCAGTACTTC	CASREGQGYEQYF
TRBD1	TRBV10-3	TRBJ2-3	-	TGTGCCATCAGTGGGGACAGGGGGAGGTCAGATACGCAGTATTTT	CAISGDRGRSDTQYF
-	TRBV2	TRBJ2-5	-	TGTGCCAGCAGTGACCCGGGGAGCCAAGAGACCCAGTACTTC	CASSDPGSQETQYF
-	TRBV5-1	TRBJ2-1	-	TGCGCCAGCAGCTTCTGGGGGAATGAGCAGTTCTTC	CASSFWGNEQFF
TRBD1	TRBV7-7	TRBJ2-7	-	TGTGCTAGCAGCATCGGACAGGGTGGCGAGCAGTACTTC	CASSIGQGGEQYF
-	TRBV13	TRBJ1-1	-	TGTGCCAGCAGCCCTCTCGAGGGGCAGAACACTGAAGCTTTCTTT	CASSPLEGQNTEAFF
-	TRBV7-8	TRBJ1-1	many	TGTGCCAGCAGCTCGATGGGGAACACTGAAGCTTTCTTT	CASSSMGNTEAFF